One and the same sample provided the 14 T cell receptor beta chains below, sequenced in a study of CD8+ T cells in alopecia areata. RNA extraction was followed by reverse transcription into cDNA, which acted as the sequencing template. Here immunoSEQ multiplex PCR was the method, and the copy in TCRdb shows in-frame clones only, minus some. The sample yields over 85,000 clones, 61% seen once. Treatment meaning: oral pan-JAK inhibitor, 5-10 mg twice daily. The material was CD8+ T cells sorted from blood, obtained at week 4, from a patient treated with tofacitinib. The receptors come from a human donor with alopecia areata.

CDR3 bases: TGTGCCAGCAGCTTGCTGGGACAGGGTGATCACGAGCAGTACTTC. This codes for CASSLLGQGDHEQYF. This chain joins TRBV7-2 and TRBJ2-7, with 9 bases matching TRBD1. CDR3 length: 15 amino acids. Germline values: CDR1 SGHTA, CDR2 FQGNSA. Trimming cost V 3 bases and J 5 bases; bases outside gene matches: 8.

This chain links TRBV4-1 with TRBJ2-7, with 10 bases lining up with TRBD1. Germline CDR1 and CDR2: MGHRA and YSYEKL. V shed 2 bases, J shed 4 bases, and the junction held 5 bases outside the gene matches. The CDR3 consists of 15 residues. In DNA, the CDR3 is TGCGCCAGCAGCCAAACGGGACAGGGGTCATACGAGCAGTACTTC. This encodes CASSQTGQGSYEQYF.

The V and J genes are TRBV9 and TRBJ2-7; D uncertain. V dropped 2 bases and J dropped 1 base, with 19 bases sitting between them. This CDR3 contains 17 residues. The V gene's germline CDR1 is SGDLS and CDR2 YYNGEE. CDR3 amino acids: CASSVRTRALGSYEQYF. CDR3 DNA: TGTGCCAGCAGCGTCCGGACCCGGGCCCTAGGTTCCTACGAGCAGTACTTC.

The chain carries TRBV6-4 and TRBJ2-6; D unclear. The CDR3 covers 13 residues. The V gene's germline CDR1 is MRHNA and CDR2 SNTAGT. V was trimmed by 2 bases and J by 10 bases, leaving 9 bases between them. Here the CDR3 DNA reads TGTGCCAGCAGTGACCCTGTAGGGAACGTCCTGACTTTC. Its translation: CASSDPVGNVLTF.

The chain combines TRBV6-5 with TRBJ1-2; 7 bases line up with TRBD1. From germline, CDR1 is MNHEY and CDR2 SVGAGI. This CDR3 has 14 residues. The V gene end was trimmed by 1 base and the J gene end by 6 bases; junction bases not matched to a gene: 5. The CDR3 sequence: CASSYYTGDHGYTF. The CDR3 DNA reads TGTGCCAGCAGTTACTACACAGGGGACCATGGCTACACCTTC.

The V and J genes are TRBV30 and TRBJ2-5; 12 bases fit TRBD2. The J segment lost 0 bases and the V segment lost 0 bases, leaving 8 bases of the junction unmatched. The germline V gene has CDR1 GTSNPN and CDR2 SVGIG (reference sequence). The CDR3 spans 18 residues. The CDR3 coding sequence is TGTGCCTGGAGTGTAGGACTAGCGGGAACAACCCACCAAGAGACCCAGTACTTC. Translating it yields CAWSVGLAGTTHQETQYF.

This chain uses TRBV4-3 with TRBJ2-1; D is uncertain. The V gene's germline CDR1 is LGHNA and CDR2 YSLEER. The CDR3 extends over 16 amino acids. Deletions cut 2 bases from V and 1 base from J, with 12 bases between. DNA for the CDR3: TGCGCCAGCAGCCAATATCTAGAACGTTCCTACAATGAGCAGTTCTTC. This codes for CASSQYLERSYNEQFF.

This clone is labeled as medium-sized (0.01 to 0.1%). Here the CDR3 reads CASSSVDRGPSYEQYF. CDR3 DNA: TGTGCCAGCAGTTCGGTCGACAGGGGACCCTCCTACGAGCAGTACTTC. This chain links TRBV28 with TRBJ2-7, with 8 bases aligning to TRBD1. The V gene end was trimmed by 4 bases and the J gene end by 0 bases; junction bases not matched to a gene: 8. Germline CDR1 and CDR2: MDHEN and SYDVKM. The CDR3 is 16 amino acids.

The chain has TRBV6-5 and TRBJ1-2; perhaps TRBD1 as D (5 bases). The germline V and J ends were trimmed by 1 base and 4 bases, with 10 bases remaining between them. This CDR3 is 14 amino acids long. The germline CDR1 and CDR2 sequences are MNHEY and SVGAGI. This chain's CDR3 is CASSYLGDTYGYTF. Written as DNA, the CDR3 is TGTGCCAGCAGTTACTTGGGGGATACCTATGGCTACACCTTC.

The chain has TRBV30 and TRBJ2-1; D is possibly TRBD1 or TRBD2 (5 bases each). The germline gives CDR1 GTSNPN, CDR2 SVGIG (reference sequence). V gave up 1 base and J gave up 6 bases, with 7 bases separating them. The CDR3 runs 12 residues. The CDR3 region is CAWSGGINEQFF. CDR3 bases: TGTGCCTGGAGTGGGGGGATCAATGAGCAGTTCTTC.

This clone was counted only a few times. The chain joins TRBV27 to TRBJ2-7; D uncertain. There are 12 residues in the CDR3. Germline CDR1 MNHEY, CDR2 SMNVEV (reference sequence). V was shortened by 3 bases and J by 6 bases, with 9 bases between the two germline ends. The CDR3 region is CASSFDGVEQYF. The CDR3 region has the DNA TGTGCCAGCAGTTTTGATGGGGTCGAGCAGTACTTC.

As regards this clone: Other DNA sequences of this sample code for an identical CDR3. The rearrangement links TRBV5-1 to TRBJ2-1, with 12 bases lining up with TRBD2. This CDR3 has 15 residues. With 2 bases clipped from V and 7 bases from J, the junction kept 4 bases outside the gene matches. Germline V gene lookup returns CDR1 SGHRS and CDR2 YFSETQ. The CDR3 is CASSFYGTSGNEQFF. The CDR3 region has the DNA TGCGCCAGCAGCTTTTACGGGACTAGCGGGAATGAGCAGTTCTTC.

This clone occurred a few times. V gene TRBV7-8 combines with J gene TRBJ2-2; D uncertain. CDR1 SGHVS and CDR2 FQNEAQ come from the germline V gene. The CDR3 has 13 residues. The V end was cut by 0 bases, the J end by 6 bases, with 5 bases between. The CDR3, as DNA: TGTGCCAGCAGCTTAGCGTGGGCCGGGGAGCTGTTTTTT. It encodes CASSLAWAGELFF. Combining the CDR3 with reference TRBV7-8 and TRBJ2-2 gives the whole variable domain GAGVSQSPRYKVAKRGQDVALRCDPISGHVSLFWYQQALGQGPEFLTYFQNEAQLDKSGLPSDRFFAERPEGSVSTLKIQRTQQEDSAVYLCASSLAWAGELFFGEGSRLTVL.

The CDR3 nucleotides read TGTGCCAGCAGCCAACTGACTAGCGGACGCACCGGGGAGCTGTTTTTT. It translates to CASSQLTSGRTGELFF. The chain joins TRBV5-6 to TRBJ2-2; 9 bases fit TRBD2. This CDR3 is 16 amino acids long. V lost 4 bases to trimming and J lost 4 bases; unmatched junction nucleotides: 8. Germline values: CDR1 SGHDT, CDR2 YYEEEE.